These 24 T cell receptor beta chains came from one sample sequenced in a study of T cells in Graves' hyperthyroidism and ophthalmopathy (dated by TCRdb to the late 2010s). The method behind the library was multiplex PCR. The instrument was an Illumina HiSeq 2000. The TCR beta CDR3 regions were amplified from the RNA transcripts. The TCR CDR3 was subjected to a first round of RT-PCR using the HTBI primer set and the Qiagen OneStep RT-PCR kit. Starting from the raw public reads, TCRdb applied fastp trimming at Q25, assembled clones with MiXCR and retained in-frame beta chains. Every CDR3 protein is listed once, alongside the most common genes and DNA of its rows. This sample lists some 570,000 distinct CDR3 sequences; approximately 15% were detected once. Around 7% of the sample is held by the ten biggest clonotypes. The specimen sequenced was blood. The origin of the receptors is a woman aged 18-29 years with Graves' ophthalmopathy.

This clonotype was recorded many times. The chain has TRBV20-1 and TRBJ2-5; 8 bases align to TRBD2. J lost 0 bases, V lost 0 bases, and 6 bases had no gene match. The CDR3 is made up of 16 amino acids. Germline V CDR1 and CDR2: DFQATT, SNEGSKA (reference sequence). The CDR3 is CSARDAREGNQETQYF. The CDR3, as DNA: TGCAGTGCTAGAGATGCACGGGAGGGGAACCAAGAGACCCAGTACTTC.

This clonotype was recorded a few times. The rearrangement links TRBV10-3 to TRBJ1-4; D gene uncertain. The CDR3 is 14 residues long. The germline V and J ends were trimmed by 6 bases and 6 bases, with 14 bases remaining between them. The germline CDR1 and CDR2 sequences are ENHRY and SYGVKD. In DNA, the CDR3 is TGTGCCATCAGGCCGGGAGGTTCGGATGAAAAACTGTTTTTT. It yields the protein CAIRPGGSDEKLFF.

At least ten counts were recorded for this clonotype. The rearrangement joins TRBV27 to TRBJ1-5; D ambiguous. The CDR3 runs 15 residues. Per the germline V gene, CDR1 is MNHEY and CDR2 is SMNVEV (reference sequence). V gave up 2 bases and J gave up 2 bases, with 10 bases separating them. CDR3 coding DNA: TGTGCCAGCAGTTTAAGGGTTGGGGGCAATCAGCCCCAGCATTTT. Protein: CASSLRVGGNQPQHF.

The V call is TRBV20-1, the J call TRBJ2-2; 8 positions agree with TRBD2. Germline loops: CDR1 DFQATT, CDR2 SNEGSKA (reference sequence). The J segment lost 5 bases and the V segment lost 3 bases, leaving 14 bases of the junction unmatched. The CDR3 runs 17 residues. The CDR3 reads CSASRHGRGRRTGELFF. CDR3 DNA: TGCAGTGCTAGCCGCCATGGCCGCGGGAGGAGGACCGGGGAGCTGTTTTTT.

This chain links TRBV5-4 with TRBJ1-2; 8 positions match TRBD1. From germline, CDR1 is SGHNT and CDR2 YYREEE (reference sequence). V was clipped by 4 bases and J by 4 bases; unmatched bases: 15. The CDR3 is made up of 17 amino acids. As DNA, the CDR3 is TGTGCCAGCAGCACCGAACGACAGGGGAATATCGGCTATGGCTACACCTTC. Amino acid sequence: CASSTERQGNIGYGYTF.

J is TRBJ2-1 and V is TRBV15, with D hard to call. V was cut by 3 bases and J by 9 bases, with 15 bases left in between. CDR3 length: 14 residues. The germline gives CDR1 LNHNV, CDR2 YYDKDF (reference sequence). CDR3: CATSRELESGEQFF. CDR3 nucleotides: TGTGCCACCAGCAGGGAGTTAGAGTCTGGTGAGCAGTTCTTC.

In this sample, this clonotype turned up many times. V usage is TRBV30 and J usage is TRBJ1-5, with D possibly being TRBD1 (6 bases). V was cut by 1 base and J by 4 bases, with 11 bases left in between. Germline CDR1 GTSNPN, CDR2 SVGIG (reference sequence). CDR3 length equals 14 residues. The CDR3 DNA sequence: TGTGCCTGGAGTGGACAGCAGGGGAATCAGCCCCAGCATTTT. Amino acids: CAWSGQQGNQPQHF. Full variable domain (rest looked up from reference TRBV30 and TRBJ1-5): SQTIHQWPATLVQPVGSPLSLECTVEGTSNPNLYWYRQAAGRGLQLLFYSVGIGQISSEVPQNLSASRPQDRQFILSSKKLLLSDSGFYLCAWSGQQGNQPQHFGDGTRLSIL.

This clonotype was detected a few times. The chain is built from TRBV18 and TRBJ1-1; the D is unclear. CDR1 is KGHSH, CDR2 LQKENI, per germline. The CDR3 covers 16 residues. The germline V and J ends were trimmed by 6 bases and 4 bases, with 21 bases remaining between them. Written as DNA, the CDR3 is TGTGCCAGCTCGTCAAGTTATACTCGGGGAGTCACTGAAGCTTTCTTT. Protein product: CASSSSYTRGVTEAFF.

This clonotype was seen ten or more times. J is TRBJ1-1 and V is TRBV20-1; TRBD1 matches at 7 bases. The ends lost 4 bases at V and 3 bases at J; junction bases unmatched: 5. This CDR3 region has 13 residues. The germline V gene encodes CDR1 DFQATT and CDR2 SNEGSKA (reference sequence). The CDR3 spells CSATQQGDTEAFF. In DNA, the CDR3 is TGCAGTGCTACACAGCAGGGGGACACTGAAGCTTTCTTT.

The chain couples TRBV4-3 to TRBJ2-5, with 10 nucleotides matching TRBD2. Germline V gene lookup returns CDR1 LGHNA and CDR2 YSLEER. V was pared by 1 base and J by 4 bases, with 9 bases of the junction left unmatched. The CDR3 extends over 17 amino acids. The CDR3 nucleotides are TGCGCCAGCAGCCAAGTTGGCAGCGGGAGGGGCGGAGAGACCCAGTACTTC. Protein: CASSQVGSGRGGETQYF.

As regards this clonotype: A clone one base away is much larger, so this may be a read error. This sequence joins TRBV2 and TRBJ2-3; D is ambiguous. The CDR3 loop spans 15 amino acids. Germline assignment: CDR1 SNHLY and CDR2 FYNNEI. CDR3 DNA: TGTGCCAGCAGTGAAGCGGGCAGCCAGGCAGATACGCGGTATTTT. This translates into CASSEAGSQADTRYF.

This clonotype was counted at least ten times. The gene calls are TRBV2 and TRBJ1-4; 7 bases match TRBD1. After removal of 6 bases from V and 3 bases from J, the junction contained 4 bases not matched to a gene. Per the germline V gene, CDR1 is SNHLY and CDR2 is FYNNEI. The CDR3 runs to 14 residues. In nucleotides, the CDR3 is TGTGCCAGCAGGGGCGGGACAGCTAATGAAAAACTGTTTTTT. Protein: CASRGGTANEKLFF.

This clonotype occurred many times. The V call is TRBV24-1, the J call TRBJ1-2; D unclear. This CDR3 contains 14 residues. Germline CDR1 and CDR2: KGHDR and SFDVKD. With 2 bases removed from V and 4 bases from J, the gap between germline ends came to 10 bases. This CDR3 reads CATSDSSTAYGYTF. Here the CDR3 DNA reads TGTGCCACCAGTGATTCCTCGACGGCCTATGGCTACACCTTC.

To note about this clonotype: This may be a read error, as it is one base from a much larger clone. The CDR3: CASRYPSGEAYEQYF. The CDR3 DNA follows: TGTGCCAGCAGATATCCTAGCGGGGAGGCCTACGAGCAGTACTTC. The rearrangement joins TRBV27 to TRBJ2-7, with 9 positions matching TRBD2. Germline CDR1 is MNHEY and CDR2 is SMNVEV (reference sequence). There are 15 residues in the CDR3. V lost 6 bases and J lost 2; bases outside the gene matches: 8.

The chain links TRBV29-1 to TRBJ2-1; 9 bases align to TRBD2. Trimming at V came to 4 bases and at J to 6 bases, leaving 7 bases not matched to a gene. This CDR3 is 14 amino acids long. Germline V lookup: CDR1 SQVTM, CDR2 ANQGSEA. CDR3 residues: CSVGLAGGSNEQFF. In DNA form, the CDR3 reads TGCAGCGTTGGTCTGGCGGGAGGGTCCAATGAGCAGTTCTTC.

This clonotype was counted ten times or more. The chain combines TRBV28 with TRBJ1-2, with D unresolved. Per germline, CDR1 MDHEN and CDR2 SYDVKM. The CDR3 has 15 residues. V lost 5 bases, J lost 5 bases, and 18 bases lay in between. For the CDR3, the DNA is TGTGCCAGCAGTCCTAGCCTGTGGGTGGAGTATGGCTACACCTTC. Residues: CASSPSLWVEYGYTF.

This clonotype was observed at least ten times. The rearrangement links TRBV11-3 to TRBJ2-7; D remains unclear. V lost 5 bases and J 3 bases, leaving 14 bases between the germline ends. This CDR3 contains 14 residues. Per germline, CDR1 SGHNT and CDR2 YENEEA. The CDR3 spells CASSLNYLLYEQYF. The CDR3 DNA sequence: TGTGCCAGCAGCCTCAATTACCTCCTCTACGAGCAGTACTTC.

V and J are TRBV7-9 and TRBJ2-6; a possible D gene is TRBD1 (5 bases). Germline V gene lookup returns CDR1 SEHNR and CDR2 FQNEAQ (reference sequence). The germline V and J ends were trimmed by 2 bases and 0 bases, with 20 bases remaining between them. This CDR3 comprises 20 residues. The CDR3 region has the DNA TGTGCCAGCAGCTTAATTCGAAAGACAGCCAGCGACTCTGGGGCCAACGTCCTGACTTTC. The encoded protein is CASSLIRKTASDSGANVLTF. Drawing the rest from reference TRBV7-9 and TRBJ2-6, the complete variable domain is DTGVSQNPRHKITKRGQNVTFRCDPISEHNRLYWYRQTLGQGPEFLTYFQNEAQLEKSRLLSDRFSAERPKGSFSTLEIQRTEQGDSAMYLCASSLIRKTASDSGANVLTFGAGSRLTVL.

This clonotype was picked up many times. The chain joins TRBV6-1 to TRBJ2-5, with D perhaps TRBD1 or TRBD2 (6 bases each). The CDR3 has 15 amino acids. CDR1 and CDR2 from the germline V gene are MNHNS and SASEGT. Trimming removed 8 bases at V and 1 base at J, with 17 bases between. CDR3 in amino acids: CASQGTPGAQETQYF. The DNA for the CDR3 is TGTGCCAGCCAAGGGACACCGGGGGCCCAAGAGACCCAGTACTTC.

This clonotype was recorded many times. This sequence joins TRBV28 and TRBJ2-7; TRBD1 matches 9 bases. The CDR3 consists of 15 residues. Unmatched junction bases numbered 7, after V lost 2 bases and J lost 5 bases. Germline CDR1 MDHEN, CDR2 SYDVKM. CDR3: CASSLMTGGLHEQYF. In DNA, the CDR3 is TGTGCCAGCAGTTTAATGACAGGGGGTCTCCACGAGCAGTACTTC.

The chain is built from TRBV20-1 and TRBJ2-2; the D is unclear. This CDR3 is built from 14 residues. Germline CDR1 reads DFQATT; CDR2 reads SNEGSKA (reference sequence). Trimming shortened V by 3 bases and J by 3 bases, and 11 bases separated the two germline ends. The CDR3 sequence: CSARLGFDTGELFF. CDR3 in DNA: TGCAGTGCTAGGCTAGGTTTCGACACCGGGGAGCTGTTTTTT.

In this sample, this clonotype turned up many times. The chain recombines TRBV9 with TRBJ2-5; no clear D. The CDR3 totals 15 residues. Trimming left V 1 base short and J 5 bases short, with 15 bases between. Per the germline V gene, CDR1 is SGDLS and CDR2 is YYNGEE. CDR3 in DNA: TGTGCCAGCAGCGTATTTTCTTCGGTGGGGGAGACCCAGTACTTC. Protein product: CASSVFSSVGETQYF.

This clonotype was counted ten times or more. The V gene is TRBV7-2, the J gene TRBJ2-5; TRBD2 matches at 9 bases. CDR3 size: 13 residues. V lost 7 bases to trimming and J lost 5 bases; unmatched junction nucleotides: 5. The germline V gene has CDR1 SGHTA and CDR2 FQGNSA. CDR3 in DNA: TGTGCCAGCACCCACAGCGGGGGGGAGACCCAGTACTTC. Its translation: CASTHSGGETQYF.

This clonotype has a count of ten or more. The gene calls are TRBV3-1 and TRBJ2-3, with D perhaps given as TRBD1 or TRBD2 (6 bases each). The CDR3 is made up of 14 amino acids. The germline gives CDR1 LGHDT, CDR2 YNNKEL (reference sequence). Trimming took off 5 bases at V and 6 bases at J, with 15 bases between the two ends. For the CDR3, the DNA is TGTGCCAGCAGCACAGGGACTCCATTGGATACGCAGTATTTT. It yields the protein CASSTGTPLDTQYF.